Listed below are T cell receptor beta chains from one sample, sequenced in a study of early T cells in non-severe SARS-CoV-2 infection. Via MiXCR, TCRdb re-called the 5' RACE reads, giving one row per CDR3 protein. The data show some 45,000 distinct CDR3 sequences, approximately 5.9% seen once. The sample consisted of whole blood, taken at baseline. The source of these receptors is an adult who was a healthcare worker with PCR-confirmed SARS-CoV-2 infection or an uninfected control (not recorded which). Each CDR3 is given with its conserved first and last residue.

CDR3 length	V gene	J gene	CDR3 protein
16	TRBV19	TRBJ2-2	CASSTQPSTHTGELFF
12	TRBV19	TRBJ2-1	CASSLGLYEQFF
15	TRBV29-1	TRBJ1-2	CSVEGGRGKIYGYTF
14	TRBV12-3/TRBV12-4	TRBJ2-7	CASSPKAGWYEQYF
16	TRBV21-1	TRBJ1-6	CASSKGVRPTRSPLHF
20	TRBV12-3/TRBV12-4	TRBJ1-3	CASSSPRTGTGLGAGNTIYF
14	TRBV30	TRBJ1-6	CAWKGEPYNSPLHF
14	TRBV20-1	TRBJ1-1	CSARDRAENTEAFF
14	TRBV12-3/TRBV12-4	TRBJ1-1	CASSLAGGRAEAFF
15	TRBV2	TRBJ2-3	CASSLTSGGTDTQYF
14	TRBV11-2	TRBJ2-1	CASSADGPYNEQFF
14	TRBV5-5	TRBJ2-7	CASSLAPGYYEQYF
16	TRBV3-1	TRBJ2-2	CAGSQAGGARAGELFF
16	TRBV11-2	TRBJ1-5	CASSLGGQGDNQPQHF
16	TRBV20-1	TRBJ2-2	CSALGEAGGRTGELFF
14	TRBV6-5	TRBJ2-4	CASSYSSSVNIQYF
16	TRBV9	TRBJ2-1	CASSVSTLFGDNEQFF
14	TRBV5-1	TRBJ2-1	CASSRGENYNEQFF
15	TRBV6-2/TRBV6-3	TRBJ1-1	CASRPGSRSGTEAFF
16	TRBV7-9	TRBJ1-1	CASSSRLGDVWTEAFF
13	TRBV5-1	TRBJ2-5	CASSRQAQETQYF
15	TRBV7-9	TRBJ2-1	CASSPRGASNNEQFF
17	TRBV10-2	TRBJ1-6	CASSEARLSSYNSPLHF
14	TRBV9	TRBJ2-3	CASSVGYSADTQYF
17	TRBV3-1	TRBJ2-1	CASSQDLVGVLYNEQFF
17	TRBV18	TRBJ1-5	CASSPKIVSGGNQPQHF
15	TRBV27	TRBJ2-1	CASRRATYSYNEQFF
15	TRBV28	TRBJ2-4	CASTLRGQAKNIQYF
16	TRBV6-1	TRBJ2-3	CASSARDRGNGDTQYF
15	TRBV7-2	TRBJ2-3	CASSLEIAGADTQYF
12	TRBV19	TRBJ1-4	CATAGANEKLFF
14	TRBV2	TRBJ2-1	CASSTVAGAIQQFF
15	TRBV12-3/TRBV12-4	TRBJ2-1	CASTRAGLRYNEQFF
14	TRBV16	TRBJ2-3	CASTPSTSTDTQYF
16	TRBV28	TRBJ1-6	CASSRGTGYLNSPLHF
14	TRBV18	TRBJ1-4	CASSPGMRGEKLFF
16	TRBV20-1	TRBJ1-5	CSARGLTENSNQPQHF
12	TRBV12-3/TRBV12-4	TRBJ1-1	CASSLVQTEAFF
14	TRBV12-3/TRBV12-4	TRBJ1-1	CASNLQVGNTEAFF
13	TRBV28	TRBJ1-1	CASSSPFSTEAFF
13	TRBV18	TRBJ1-2	CASSPLGDYGYTF
15	TRBV10-2	TRBJ1-6	CASLLSGLRGSPLHF
16	TRBV20-1	TRBJ2-7	CSARGPTSGVNYEQYF
14	TRBV3-1	TRBJ2-7	CASSHGTGAYEQYF
15	TRBV11-2	TRBJ2-5	CASSSGLAGGETQYF
13	TRBV10-2	TRBJ2-1	CASNPSGVNEQFF
15	TRBV7-6	TRBJ1-1	CASRKTGAENTEAFF